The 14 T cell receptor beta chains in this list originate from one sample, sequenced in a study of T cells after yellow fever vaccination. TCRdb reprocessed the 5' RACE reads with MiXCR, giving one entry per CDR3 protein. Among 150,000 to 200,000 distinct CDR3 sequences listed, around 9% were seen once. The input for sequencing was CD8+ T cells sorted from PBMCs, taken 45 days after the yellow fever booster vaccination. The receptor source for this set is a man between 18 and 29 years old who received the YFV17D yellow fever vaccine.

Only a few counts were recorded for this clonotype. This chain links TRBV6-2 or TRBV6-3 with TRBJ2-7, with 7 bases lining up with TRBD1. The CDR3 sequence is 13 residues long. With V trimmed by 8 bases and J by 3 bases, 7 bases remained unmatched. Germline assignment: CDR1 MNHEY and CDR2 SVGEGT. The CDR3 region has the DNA TGTGCCAGCGGACGGGACAGAGGCTACGAGCAGTACGTC. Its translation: CASGRDRGYEQYV.

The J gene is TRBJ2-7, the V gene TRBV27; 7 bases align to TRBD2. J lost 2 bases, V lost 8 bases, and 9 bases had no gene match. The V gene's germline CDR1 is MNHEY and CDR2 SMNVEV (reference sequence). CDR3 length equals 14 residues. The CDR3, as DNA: TGTGCCAGCCAATGGGGGGGTACGCCCTACGAGCAGTACTTC. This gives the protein CASQWGGTPYEQYF.

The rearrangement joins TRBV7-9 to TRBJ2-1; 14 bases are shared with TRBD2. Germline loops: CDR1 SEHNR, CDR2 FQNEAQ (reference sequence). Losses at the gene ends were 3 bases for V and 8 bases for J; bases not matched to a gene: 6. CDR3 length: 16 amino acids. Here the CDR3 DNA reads TGTGCCAGCAGCTTGCTCCGACTAGCGGGGGGGGATGAGCAGTTCTTC. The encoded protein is CASSLLRLAGGDEQFF.

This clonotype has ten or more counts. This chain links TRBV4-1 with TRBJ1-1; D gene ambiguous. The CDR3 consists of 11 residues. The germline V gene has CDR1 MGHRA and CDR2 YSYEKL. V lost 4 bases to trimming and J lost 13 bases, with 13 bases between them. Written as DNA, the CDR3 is TGCGCCAGCAGCCCTCGCGAGGAGCTTTTCTTT. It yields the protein CASSPREELFF.

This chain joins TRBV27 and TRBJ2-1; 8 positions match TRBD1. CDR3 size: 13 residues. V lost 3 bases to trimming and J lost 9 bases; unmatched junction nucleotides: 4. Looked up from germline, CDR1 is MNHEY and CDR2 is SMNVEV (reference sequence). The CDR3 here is CASSFQGASEQFF. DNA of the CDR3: TGTGCCAGCAGTTTCCAGGGGGCAAGTGAGCAGTTCTTC.

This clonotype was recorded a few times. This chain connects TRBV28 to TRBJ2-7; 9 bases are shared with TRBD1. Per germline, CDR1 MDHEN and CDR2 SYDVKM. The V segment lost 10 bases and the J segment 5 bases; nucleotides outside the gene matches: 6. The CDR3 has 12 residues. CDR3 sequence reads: CATGTGTNEQYV. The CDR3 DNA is TGTGCCACCGGGACAGGGACTAACGAGCAGTACGTC.

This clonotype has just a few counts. The CDR3 sequence: CSARAPTGVSEQFF. Here the CDR3 DNA reads TGCAGTGCTAGAGCCCCTACAGGGGTTAGTGAGCAGTTCTTC. V gene TRBV20-1 combines with J gene TRBJ2-1; 7 nucleotides match TRBD1. The V gene end was trimmed by 1 base and the J gene end by 9 bases; junction bases not matched to a gene: 9. The germline V gene has CDR1 DFQATT and CDR2 SNEGSKA (reference sequence). This CDR3 has 14 amino acids.

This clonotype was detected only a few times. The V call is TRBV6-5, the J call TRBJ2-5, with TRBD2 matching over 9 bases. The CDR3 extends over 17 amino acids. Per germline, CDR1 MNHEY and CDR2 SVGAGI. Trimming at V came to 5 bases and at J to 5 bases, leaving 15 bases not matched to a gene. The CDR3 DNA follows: TGTGCCAGCAGTGCACCCAACGGGTTAGCGGGGGATGAGACCCAGTACTTC. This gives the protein CASSAPNGLAGDETQYF.

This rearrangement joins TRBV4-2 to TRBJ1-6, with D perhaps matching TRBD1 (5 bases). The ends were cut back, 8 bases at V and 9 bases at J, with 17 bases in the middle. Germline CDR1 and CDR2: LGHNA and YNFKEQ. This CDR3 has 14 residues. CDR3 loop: CASCPTAAGSPLHF. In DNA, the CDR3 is TGTGCCAGCTGCCCGACAGCCGCGGGTTCACCCCTCCACTTT.

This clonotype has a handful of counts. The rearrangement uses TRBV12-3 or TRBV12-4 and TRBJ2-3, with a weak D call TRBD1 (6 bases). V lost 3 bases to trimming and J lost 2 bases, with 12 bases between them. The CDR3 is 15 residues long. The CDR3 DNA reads TGTGCCAGCAGTTTGGGTAACAGGGACACAGATACGCAGTATTTT. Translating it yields CASSLGNRDTDTQYF.

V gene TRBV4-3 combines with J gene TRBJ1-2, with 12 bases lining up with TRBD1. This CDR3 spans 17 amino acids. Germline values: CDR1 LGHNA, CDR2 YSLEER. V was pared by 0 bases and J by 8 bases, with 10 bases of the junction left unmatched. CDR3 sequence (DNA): TGCGCCAGCAGCCAAGATACTTGGGACAGGGGGCCAGCGGGCTACACCTTC. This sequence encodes CASSQDTWDRGPAGYTF.

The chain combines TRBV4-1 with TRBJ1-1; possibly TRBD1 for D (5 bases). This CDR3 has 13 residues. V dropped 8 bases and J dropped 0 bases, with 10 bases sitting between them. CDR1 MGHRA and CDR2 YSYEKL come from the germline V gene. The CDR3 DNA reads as TGCGCCAGCGGGGGGATAATGAACACTGAAGCTTTCTTT. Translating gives CASGGIMNTEAFF.

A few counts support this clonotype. CDR3 bases: TGTGCCAGCAGCTTGGAGACGGGCCAGGGGGAGACCCAGTACTTC. Protein: CASSLETGQGETQYF. J is TRBJ2-5 and V is TRBV7-6, with D maybe TRBD1 (6 bases). Germline CDR1 SGHVS, CDR2 FNYEAQ. Trimming stripped 3 bases from V and 5 bases from J, with 16 bases between. The CDR3 length is 15 residues.

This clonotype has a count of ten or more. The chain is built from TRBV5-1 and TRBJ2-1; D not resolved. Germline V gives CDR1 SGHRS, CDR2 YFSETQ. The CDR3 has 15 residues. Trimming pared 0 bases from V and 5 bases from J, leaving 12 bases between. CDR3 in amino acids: CASSLAVLTNNEQFF. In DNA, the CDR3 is TGCGCCAGCAGCTTGGCAGTCCTAACAAACAATGAGCAGTTCTTC.